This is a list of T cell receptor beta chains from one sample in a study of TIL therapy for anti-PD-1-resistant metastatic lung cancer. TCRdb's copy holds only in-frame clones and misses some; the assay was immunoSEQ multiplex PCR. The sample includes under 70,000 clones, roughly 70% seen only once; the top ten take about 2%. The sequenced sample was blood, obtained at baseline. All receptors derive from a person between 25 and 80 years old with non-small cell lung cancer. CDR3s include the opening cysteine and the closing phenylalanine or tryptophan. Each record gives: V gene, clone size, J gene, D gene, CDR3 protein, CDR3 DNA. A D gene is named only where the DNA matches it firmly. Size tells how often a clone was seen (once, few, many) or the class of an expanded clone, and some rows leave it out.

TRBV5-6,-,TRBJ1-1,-,CASSPSGKKTEAFF,TGTGCCAGCAGCCCATCCGGGAAGAAGACCGAAGCTTTCTTT
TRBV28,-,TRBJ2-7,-,CASSSTGLHLRQYF,TGTGCCAGCAGTTCAACGGGACTCCACCTACGGCAGTACTTC
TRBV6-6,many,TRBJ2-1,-,CASSKSMGAQFF,TGTGCCAGCAGTAAATCAATGGGGGCGCAGTTCTTC
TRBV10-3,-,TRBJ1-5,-,CAIGSGGENNQPQHF,TGTGCCATCGGTAGTGGAGGGGAGAACAATCAGCCCCAGCATTTT
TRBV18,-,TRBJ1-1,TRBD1,CASSAGTGRIEAFF,TGTGCCAGCTCAGCCGGGACAGGGAGGATCGAAGCTTTCTTT
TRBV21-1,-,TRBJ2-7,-,CASIPRSYEQYF,TGTGCCAGTATTCCCCGCTCCTACGAGCAGTACTTC
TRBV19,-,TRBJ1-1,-,CASSILHSSGTNTEAFF,TGTGCCAGTAGTATACTCCACTCGAGCGGGACGAACACTGAAGCTTTCTTT
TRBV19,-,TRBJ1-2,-,CASAFGSPNYGYTF,TGTGCCAGCGCCTTTGGGAGCCCCAACTATGGCTACACCTTC
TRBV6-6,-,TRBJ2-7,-,CASRGPGNFYEQYF,TGTGCCAGCAGGGGTCCAGGGAATTTCTACGAGCAGTACTTC
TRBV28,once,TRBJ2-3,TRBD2,CASSLMAGGPTDTQYF,TGTGCCAGCAGTTTAATGGCGGGGGGACCCACAGATACGCAGTATTTT
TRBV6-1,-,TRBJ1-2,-,CASSETGQFSYGYTF,TGTGCCAGCAGCGAAACGGGGCAGTTCTCGTATGGCTACACCTTC
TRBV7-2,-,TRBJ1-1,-,CASSLVVENTEAFF,TGTGCCAGCAGCTTAGTTGTGGAGAACACTGAAGCTTTCTTT
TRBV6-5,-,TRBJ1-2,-,CASSYNRDFDGDYTF,TGTGCCAGCAGTTATAACAGGGATTTTGACGGGGACTACACCTTC
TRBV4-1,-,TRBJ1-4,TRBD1,CASSHSPGTGSEKLFF,TGCGCCAGCAGCCATTCCCCCGGGACAGGGAGTGAAAAACTGTTTTTT
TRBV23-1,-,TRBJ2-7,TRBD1,CASSQYRGYEQYF,TGCGCCAGCAGTCAATACAGGGGCTACGAGCAGTACTTC
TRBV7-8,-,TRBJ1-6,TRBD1,CASSLVYSTGANNSPLHF,TGTGCCAGCAGCTTAGTATATTCGACAGGGGCTAATAATTCACCCCTCCACTTT
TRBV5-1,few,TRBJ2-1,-,CASSLFGQGNEQFF,TGCGCCAGCAGCTTGTTTGGGCAGGGTAATGAGCAGTTCTTC
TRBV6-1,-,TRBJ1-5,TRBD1,CASSETGQNQPQHF,TGTGCCAGCAGCGAGACAGGGCAGAATCAGCCCCAGCATTTT
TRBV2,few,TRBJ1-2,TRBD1,CASSRDSLPYGYTF,TGTGCCAGCAGCCGGGACAGCCTTCCCTATGGCTACACCTTC
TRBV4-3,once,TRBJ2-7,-,CASSRYPRGEGEQYF,TGCGCCAGCAGCCGATACCCTAGGGGAGAAGGCGAGCAGTACTTC
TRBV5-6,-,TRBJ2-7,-,CASSLRAEGLMDYEQYF,TGTGCCAGCAGCTTACGTGCCGAGGGTCTTATGGACTACGAGCAGTACTTC
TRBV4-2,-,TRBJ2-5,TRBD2,CASSQWTSGILQETQYF,TGTGCCAGCAGCCAATGGACTAGCGGGATCCTCCAAGAGACCCAGTACTTC
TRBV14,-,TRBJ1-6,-,CASSQLQDGRLSPLHF,TGTGCCAGCAGCCAACTCCAGGACGGGCGGCTTTCACCCCTCCACTTT
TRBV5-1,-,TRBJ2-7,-,CASSAGPQNWNEQYF,TGCGCCAGCAGCGCGGGGCCCCAAAACTGGAACGAGCAGTACTTC
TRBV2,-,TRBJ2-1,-,CASSEGKNRYNEQFF,TGTGCCAGCAGTGAAGGAAAGAATAGGTACAATGAGCAGTTCTTC
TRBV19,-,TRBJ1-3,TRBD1,CAIPDRDSGNTIYF,TGTGCCATTCCGGACAGGGACTCTGGAAACACCATATATTTT
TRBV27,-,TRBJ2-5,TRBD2,CASSLERGGRETQYF,TGTGCCAGCAGTTTGGAGCGGGGGGGCAGAGAGACCCAGTACTTC
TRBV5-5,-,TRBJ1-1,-,CASSLATVTPANTEAFF,TGTGCCAGCAGCTTGGCCACGGTGACACCCGCGAACACTGAAGCTTTCTTT
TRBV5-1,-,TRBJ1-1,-,CASSPGGNTEAFF,TGCGCCAGCAGCCCGGGGGGGAACACTGAAGCTTTCTTT